The following is a T cell receptor (beta chain) sequence with its context. Original data processing: Reference gene primer amplification gave nucleated cell count estimates. Here immunoSEQ multiplex PCR was the method, and the copy in TCRdb shows in-frame clones only, minus some. The DNA was the basis for D and trimming; V, J and clone size are from that table. This sample has about 140,000 clones, with roughly nine tenths found just once. V was pared by 0 bases and J by 5 bases, with 4 bases between. The CDR3 sequence is 11 residues long. From germline, CDR1 is GTSNPN and CDR2 SVGIG (reference sequence). The data are from a study of blood T cell repertoires in COVID-19. Study-wide context: COVID-19 samples, acute and convalescent, were from the United States, Italy and Spain. The cDNA or gDNA used as material had been derived from T cells, B-cell-depleted T cells, or PBMCs.

Sequences were obtained from peripheral blood. This receptor was obtained from a woman aged 60-75 years with active COVID-19. V gene TRBV30 combines with J gene TRBJ1-1; unclear D gene. CDR3 DNA sequence: TGTGCCTGGAGTGTACAGACTGAAGCTTTCTTT. Its translation is CAWSVQTEAFF.